The source of this TCR beta chain is a study of fetal regulatory T cell absence and autoimmunity. Study findings and constraints: The oligoclonal enrichment was interpreted as supporting antigen-driven pancreatic autoimmunity before birth in IPEX syndrome. Pancreas TCRs were oligoclonally enriched versus cord blood, some clones over 80-fold. Broadly similar TRB gene family usage was seen in pancreas and cord blood.

In regard to this clone: Its antigen is not identified.

This table comes from immunoSEQ multiplex PCR, and its TCRdb copy is limited to in-frame clones, with some not included. There are approximately 94,000 clones in the sample; 60% to 80% occur only once, and 2% lies in the top ten. CDR1 is MNHNY and CDR2 is SVGAGI in the germline V gene (reference sequence). The CDR3 totals 14 residues. Trimming cost V 8 bases and J 12 bases; bases outside gene matches: 7. The clonotype originates from a male donor with IPEX syndrome. The chain combines TRBV6-6 with TRBJ2-1; 16 bases are a match to TRBD2. Sequenced: pancreas tissue. The chain's CDR3 is CASRPGLAGGPQFF. The CDR3 DNA sequence: TGTGCCAGCCGCCCGGGACTAGCGGGGGGGCCGCAGTTCTTC.